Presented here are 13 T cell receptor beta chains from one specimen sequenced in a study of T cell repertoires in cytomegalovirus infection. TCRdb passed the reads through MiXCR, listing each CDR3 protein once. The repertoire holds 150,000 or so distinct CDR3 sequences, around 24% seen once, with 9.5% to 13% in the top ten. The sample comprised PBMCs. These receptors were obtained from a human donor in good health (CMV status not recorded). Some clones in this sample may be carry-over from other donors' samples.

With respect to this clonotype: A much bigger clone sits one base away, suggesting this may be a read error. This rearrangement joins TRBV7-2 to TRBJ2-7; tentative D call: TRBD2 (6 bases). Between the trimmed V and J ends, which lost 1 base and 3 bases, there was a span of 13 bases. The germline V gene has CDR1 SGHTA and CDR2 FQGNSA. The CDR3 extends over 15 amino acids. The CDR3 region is CASSLGGGNYYEQYF. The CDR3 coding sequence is TGTGCCAGCAGCTTAGGAGGAGGGAATTACTACGAGCAGTACTTC. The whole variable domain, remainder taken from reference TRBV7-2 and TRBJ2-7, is GAGVSQSPSNKVTEKGKDVELRCDPISGHTALYWYRQSLGQGLEFLIYFQGNSAPDKSGLPSDRFSAERTGGSVSTLTIQRTQQEDSAVYLCASSLGGGNYYEQYFGPGTRLTVT.

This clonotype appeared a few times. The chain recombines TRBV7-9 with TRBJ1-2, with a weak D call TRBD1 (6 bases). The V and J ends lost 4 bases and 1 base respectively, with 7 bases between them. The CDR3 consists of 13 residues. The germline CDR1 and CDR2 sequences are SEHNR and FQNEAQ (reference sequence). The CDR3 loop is CASSSDSNYGYTF. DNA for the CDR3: TGTGCCAGCAGCTCGGACAGTAACTATGGCTACACCTTC.

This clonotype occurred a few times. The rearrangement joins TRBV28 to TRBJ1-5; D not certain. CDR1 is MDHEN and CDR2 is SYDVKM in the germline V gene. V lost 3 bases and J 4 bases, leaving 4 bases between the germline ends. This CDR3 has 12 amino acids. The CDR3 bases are TGTGCCAGCAGTTTGTTAAATCAGCCCCAGCATTTT. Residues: CASSLLNQPQHF.

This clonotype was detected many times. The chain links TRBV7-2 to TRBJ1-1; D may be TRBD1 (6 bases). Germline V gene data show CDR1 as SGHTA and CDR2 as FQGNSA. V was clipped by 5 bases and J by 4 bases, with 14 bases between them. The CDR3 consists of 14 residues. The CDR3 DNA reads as TGTGCCAGCAGCACTACAGGGTTGGCCACTGAAGCTTTCTTT. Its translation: CASSTTGLATEAFF.

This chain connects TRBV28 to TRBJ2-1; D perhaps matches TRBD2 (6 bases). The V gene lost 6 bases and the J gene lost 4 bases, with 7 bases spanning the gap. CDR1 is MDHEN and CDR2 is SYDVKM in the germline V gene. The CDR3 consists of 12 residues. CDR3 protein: CASRREYNEQFF. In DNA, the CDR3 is TGTGCCAGCAGACGGGAGTACAATGAGCAGTTCTTC.

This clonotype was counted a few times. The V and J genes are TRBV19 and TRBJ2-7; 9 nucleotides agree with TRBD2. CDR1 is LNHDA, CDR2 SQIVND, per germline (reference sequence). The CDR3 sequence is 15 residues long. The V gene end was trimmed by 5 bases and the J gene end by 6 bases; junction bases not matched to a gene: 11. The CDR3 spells CASSPPGTSQVEQYF. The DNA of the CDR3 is TGTGCCAGTAGTCCTCCCGGGACTAGCCAAGTCGAGCAGTACTTC.

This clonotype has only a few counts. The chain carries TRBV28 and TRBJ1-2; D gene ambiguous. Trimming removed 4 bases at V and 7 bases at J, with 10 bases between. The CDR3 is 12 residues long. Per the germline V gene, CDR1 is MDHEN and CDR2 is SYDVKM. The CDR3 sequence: CASSSVGFGYTF. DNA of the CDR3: TGTGCCAGCAGTTCTGTGGGGTTTGGCTACACCTTC.

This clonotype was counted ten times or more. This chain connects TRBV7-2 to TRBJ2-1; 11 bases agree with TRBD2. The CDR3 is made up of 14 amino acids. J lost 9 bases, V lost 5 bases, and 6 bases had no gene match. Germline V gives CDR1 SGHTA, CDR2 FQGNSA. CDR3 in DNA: TGTGCCAGCAGCCCGCTAGCGGGAGGATCTGAGCAGTTCTTC. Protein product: CASSPLAGGSEQFF.

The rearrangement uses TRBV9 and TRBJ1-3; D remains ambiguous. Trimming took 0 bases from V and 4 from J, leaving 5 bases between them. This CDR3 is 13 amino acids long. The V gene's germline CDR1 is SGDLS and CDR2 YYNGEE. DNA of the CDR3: TGTGCCAGCAGCGTAGAAACCGGAAACACCATATATTTT. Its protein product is CASSVETGNTIYF.

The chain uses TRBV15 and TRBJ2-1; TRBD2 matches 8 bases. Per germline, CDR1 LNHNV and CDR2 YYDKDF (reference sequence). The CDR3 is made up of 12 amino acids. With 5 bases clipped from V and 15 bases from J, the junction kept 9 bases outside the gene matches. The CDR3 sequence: CATSPEGSGRFF. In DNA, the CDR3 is TGTGCCACCAGCCCAGAGGGGAGCGGGAGGTTCTTC.

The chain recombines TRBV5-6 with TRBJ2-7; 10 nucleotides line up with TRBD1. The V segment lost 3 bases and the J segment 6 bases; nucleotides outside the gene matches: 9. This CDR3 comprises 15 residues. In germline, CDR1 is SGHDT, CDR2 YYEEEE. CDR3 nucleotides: TGTGCCAGCAGCTCCCTGACAGGGGGCCTTTCCGAGCAGTACTTC. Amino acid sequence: CASSSLTGGLSEQYF.

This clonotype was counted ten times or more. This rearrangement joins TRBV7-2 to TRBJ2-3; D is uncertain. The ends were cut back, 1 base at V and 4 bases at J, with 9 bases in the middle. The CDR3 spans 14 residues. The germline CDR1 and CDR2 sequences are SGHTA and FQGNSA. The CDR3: CASSLGIGSDTQYF. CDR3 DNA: TGTGCCAGCAGCTTAGGTATAGGGTCAGATACGCAGTATTTT.

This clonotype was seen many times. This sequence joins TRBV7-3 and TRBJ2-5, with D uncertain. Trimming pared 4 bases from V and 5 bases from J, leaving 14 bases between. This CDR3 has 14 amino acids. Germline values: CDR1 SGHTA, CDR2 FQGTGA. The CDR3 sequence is CASSSTGLVETQYF. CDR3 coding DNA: TGTGCCAGCAGCTCAACCGGATTAGTGGAGACCCAGTACTTC. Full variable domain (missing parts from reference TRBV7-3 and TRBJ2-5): GAGVSQTPSNKVTEKGKYVELRCDPISGHTALYWYRQSLGQGPEFLIYFQGTGAADDSGLPNDRFFAVRPEGSVSTLKIQRTERGDSAVYLCASSSTGLVETQYFGPGTRLLVL.